This T cell receptor beta chain was documented in a study of cytomegalovirus exposure and HLA in healthy donors. V lost 8 bases and J lost 5, with 9 bases in between. From germline, CDR1 is SNHLY and CDR2 FYNNEI. The CDR3 is 11 amino acids. Researchers ran the PCR with 60 Vbeta and 13 Jbeta primers. Profiled with immunoSEQ multiplex PCR; TCRdb holds only in-frame clones, not every one. The sample consists of about 150,000 clones, around four fifths of them appearing once. Concerning this clone: Its antigen remains unknown.

Study-wide results and caveats: An observed cluster of highly shared sequence variants was recorded as a likely sequencing artifact. Later work found that TCR association rates differed between HLA loci; DRB1 had the most and HLA-C the fewest.

The clonotype comes from a woman in her 50s in good health and CMV-seropositive. Sequenced material: PBMCs. The gene calls are TRBV2 and TRBJ2-5; weak D call: TRBD1 (5 bases). DNA for the CDR3: TGTGCCAGCCACAGGTTTGAGACCCAGTACTTC. Protein sequence: CASHRFETQYF.